The 28 T cell receptor beta chains below all came from one sample that was sequenced in a study of cytomegalovirus exposure and HLA in healthy donors. The PCR ran on 60 Vbeta and 13 Jbeta primers. Produced via immunoSEQ multiplex PCR; TCRdb's table is partial and in-frame only. The clone table shows approximately 110,000 clones, with the ten largest holding more than 0.9%. Sequencing input: PBMCs. The receptor source for this set is a man younger than 35 in good health and CMV-seronegative.

The DNA of the CDR3 is TGTGCCAGCAGAATCGGAGATACGCAGTATTTT. Translation gives CASRIGDTQYF. This chain connects TRBV25-1 to TRBJ2-3; no clear D. V gave up 6 bases and J gave up 5 bases, with 6 bases separating them. Germline CDR1 and CDR2: MGHDK and SYGVNS. The CDR3 sequence is 11 residues long.

The rearrangement joins TRBV6-5 to TRBJ2-2; D uncertain. The CDR3 covers 14 residues. Germline V gives CDR1 MNHEY, CDR2 SVGAGI. The V end was cut by 2 bases, the J end by 1 base, with 5 bases between. The CDR3 sequence: CASSYVVNTGELFF. In nucleotides, the CDR3 is TGTGCCAGCAGTTACGTCGTGAACACCGGGGAGCTGTTTTTT.

CDR3 residues: CASSPRLAGSSEQYF. In DNA form, the CDR3 reads TGTGCCAGCAGCCCTCGACTAGCGGGATCGTCCGAGCAGTACTTC. The chain employs TRBV2 and TRBJ2-7; TRBD2 matches 11 bases. The CDR3 contains 15 residues. Looked up from germline, CDR1 is SNHLY and CDR2 is FYNNEI. With 6 bases clipped from V and 6 bases from J, the junction kept 10 bases outside the gene matches.

The genes are TRBV4-1 and TRBJ2-7; D possibly corresponds to TRBD1 (6 bases). V gave up 3 bases and J gave up 0 bases, with 12 bases separating them. CDR3 length: 15 amino acids. CDR1 and CDR2 (germline): MGHRA, YSYEKL. The CDR3 DNA is TGCGCCAGCAGCCAGGCGAGACAGGCCTCCTACGAGCAGTACTTC. Its translation is CASSQARQASYEQYF.

The chain employs TRBV5-1 and TRBJ2-5, with 9 bases fitting TRBD2. The germline gives CDR1 SGHRS, CDR2 YFSETQ. V was pared by 4 bases and J by 5 bases, with 6 bases of the junction left unmatched. The CDR3 totals 14 residues. The CDR3: CASSAGGPGETQYF. The DNA of the CDR3 is TGCGCCAGCAGCGCGGGGGGGCCGGGTGAGACCCAGTACTTC.

The chain employs TRBV6-5 and TRBJ2-2; 10 positions agree with TRBD2. The germline CDR1 and CDR2 sequences are MNHEY and SVGAGI. This CDR3 spans 15 amino acids. The trim removed 8 bases at V and 7 bases at J, leaving 10 bases unmatched. CDR3 amino acids: CASRTLAGLVGELFF. CDR3 nucleotides: TGTGCCAGCCGTACACTAGCGGGATTAGTCGGGGAGCTGTTTTTT.

This chain joins TRBV30 and TRBJ2-7, with TRBD1 identical over 7 bases. V lost 1 base and J lost 6; bases outside the gene matches: 12. CDR1 and CDR2 from the germline V gene are GTSNPN and SVGIG (reference sequence). The length of the CDR3 is 15 residues. CDR3 coding DNA: TGTGCCTGGAGTGCATTAAAGACAGGGATCTCCGAGCAGTACTTC. Translation gives CAWSALKTGISEQYF.

The rearrangement uses TRBV7-3 and TRBJ2-2; no reliable D call. V was pared by 5 bases and J by 6 bases, with 7 bases between. The CDR3 runs to 12 residues. Germline V gene data show CDR1 as SGHTA and CDR2 as FQGTGA. The chain's CDR3 is CASSLRPGELFF. DNA of the CDR3: TGTGCCAGCAGCCTCCGTCCCGGGGAGCTGTTTTTT.

The rearrangement joins TRBV5-1 to TRBJ1-1; weak D call: TRBD1 (5 bases). There are 16 residues in the CDR3. Germline V lookup: CDR1 SGHRS, CDR2 YFSETQ. The ends were cut back, 0 bases at V and 1 base at J, with 13 bases in the middle. The CDR3 region has the DNA TGCGCCAGCAGCTTGGGAGGAGGGGACGCGAACACTGAAGCTTTCTTT. It codes for CASSLGGGDANTEAFF.

CDR3 sequence: CASSQDLPGPGYTF. In nucleotides, the CDR3 is TGTGCCAGCAGCCAAGACCTCCCGGGTCCCGGCTACACCTTC. The chain joins TRBV14 to TRBJ1-2; D ambiguous. Trimming left V 0 bases short and J 8 bases short, with 13 bases between. This CDR3 comprises 14 residues. Germline V CDR1 and CDR2: SGHDN, FVKESK.

The rearrangement uses TRBV5-1 and TRBJ1-1; D remains ambiguous. Germline lookup yields CDR1 SGHRS and CDR2 YFSETQ. The CDR3 covers 13 residues. The V gene lost 0 bases and the J gene lost 6 bases, with 9 bases spanning the gap. The CDR3 DNA follows: TGCGCCAGCAGCTTGGGTGGCGGTCCTGAAGCTTTCTTT. It is translated as CASSLGGGPEAFF. The complete variable domain, with remaining parts taken from reference TRBV5-1 and TRBJ1-1, reads KAGVTQTPRYLIKTRGQQVTLSCSPISGHRSVSWYQQTPGQGLQFLFEYFSETQRNKGNFPGRFSGRQFSNSRSEMNVSTLELGDSALYLCASSLGGGPEAFFGQGTRLTVV.

This chain connects TRBV6-4 to TRBJ2-6; tentative D call: TRBD1 (6 bases). Germline CDR1 MRHNA, CDR2 SNTAGT. This CDR3 has 16 residues. The V end was cut by 4 bases, the J end by 1 base, with 11 bases between. The CDR3 sequence: CASSASGVSGANVLTF. The CDR3 DNA follows: TGTGCCAGCAGTGCCTCAGGGGTTTCTGGGGCCAACGTCCTGACTTTC.

The gene calls are TRBV25-1 and TRBJ1-1; the match to TRBD1 covers 7 bases. With 4 bases clipped from V and 2 bases from J, the junction kept 7 bases outside the gene matches. Per the germline V gene, CDR1 is MGHDK and CDR2 is SYGVNS. The CDR3 spans 15 residues. Here the CDR3 reads CASSAPGQQNTEAFF. The DNA of the CDR3 is TGTGCCAGCAGTGCCCCGGGACAGCAAAACACTGAAGCTTTCTTT.

The chain employs TRBV6-1 and TRBJ2-2; 9 bases agree with TRBD1. From germline, CDR1 is MNHNS and CDR2 SASEGT. This CDR3 spans 14 amino acids. V trimming: 6 bases; J trimming: 7 bases; junction bases outside the gene matches: 6. The DNA for the CDR3 is TGTGCCAGCAGAACAGGGGGCTCAGTCGGGGAGCTGTTTTTT. Its protein is CASRTGGSVGELFF.

This rearrangement joins TRBV19 to TRBJ1-4; D uncertain. The CDR3 is 16 amino acids. Germline V lookup: CDR1 LNHDA, CDR2 SQIVND (reference sequence). V lost 5 bases and J lost 8, with 21 bases in between. Here the CDR3 reads CASSQRAVGGKEKLFF. The CDR3 nucleotides are TGTGCCAGTAGTCAGAGGGCAGTAGGAGGCAAGGAAAAACTGTTTTTT.

This chain joins TRBV19 and TRBJ1-1; D is possibly TRBD1 (5 bases). V lost 11 bases and J 0 bases, leaving 13 bases between the germline ends. CDR1 and CDR2 from the germline V gene are LNHDA and SQIVND (reference sequence). This CDR3 spans 13 amino acids. CDR3 bases: TGTGCCGCTCTCGGGGGACTGAACACTGAAGCTTTCTTT. Translation: CAALGGLNTEAFF.

This chain joins TRBV11-3 and TRBJ1-1; D gene uncertain. The germline V and J ends were trimmed by 4 bases and 1 base, with 7 bases remaining between them. The CDR3 runs to 13 residues. CDR1 SGHNT and CDR2 YENEEA come from the germline V gene. CDR3 protein: CASSYSRNTEAFF. The CDR3 nucleotides read TGTGCCAGCAGCTATAGTAGGAACACTGAAGCTTTCTTT.

The chain employs TRBV6-5 and TRBJ1-1; no clear D. Germline CDR1 and CDR2: MNHEY and SVGAGI. This CDR3 spans 15 amino acids. V lost 5 bases and J 5 bases, leaving 18 bases between the germline ends. The DNA of the CDR3 is TGTGCCAGCAGTACTGGAACAGTGGTTGAGACTGAAGCTTTCTTT. Its translation: CASSTGTVVETEAFF.

The CDR3, as DNA: TGTGCCAGCAGCTCCAGACTAGCGGGGGGCTATGAGCAGTTCTTC. It yields the protein CASSSRLAGGYEQFF. This chain uses TRBV13 with TRBJ2-1; TRBD2 matches at 13 bases. Trimming at V came to 4 bases and at J to 8 bases, leaving 5 bases not matched to a gene. Germline V CDR1 and CDR2: PRHDT, FYEKMQ (reference sequence). There are 15 residues in the CDR3. The whole variable domain, remainder taken from reference TRBV13 and TRBJ2-1, is AAGVIQSPRHLIKEKRETATLKCYPIPRHDTVYWYQQGPGQDPQFLISFYEKMQSDKGSIPDRFSAQQFSDYHSELNMSSLELGDSALYFCASSSRLAGGYEQFFGPGTRLTVL.

The chain combines TRBV9 with TRBJ2-5; 8 nucleotides match TRBD2. The germline gives CDR1 SGDLS, CDR2 YYNGEE. The CDR3 loop spans 14 amino acids. Trimming took 3 bases from V and 5 from J; bases not matched to a gene: 6. DNA for the CDR3: TGTGCCAGCAGCGCCTCCCCGGGAGGGGAGACCCAGTACTTC. Translating it yields CASSASPGGETQYF.

J is TRBJ1-5 and V is TRBV5-4; 9 positions agree with TRBD1. From germline, CDR1 is SGHNT and CDR2 YYREEE (reference sequence). V shed 3 bases and J 5 bases; nucleotides not matched to a gene: 9. The CDR3 consists of 16 residues. CDR3 bases: TGTGCCAGCAGCTCGGAGGGACAGGGTCTTGATCAGCCCCAGCATTTT. Residues: CASSSEGQGLDQPQHF.

This sequence joins TRBV19 and TRBJ1-1, with D unresolved. Looked up from germline, CDR1 is LNHDA and CDR2 is SQIVND (reference sequence). The V gene lost 6 bases and the J gene lost 0 bases, with 14 bases spanning the gap. This CDR3 contains 15 residues. The chain's CDR3 is CASRRSWVLNTEAFF. The CDR3 coding sequence is TGTGCCAGTAGGAGGTCATGGGTCCTGAACACTGAAGCTTTCTTT.

The chain joins TRBV4-2 to TRBJ2-5; 11 nucleotides line up with TRBD1. The CDR3 runs 18 residues. Trimming at V came to 2 bases and at J to 2 bases, leaving 10 bases not matched to a gene. CDR1 is LGHNA and CDR2 is YNFKEQ in the germline V gene. The CDR3 coding sequence is TGTGCCAGCAGCCAACGAGGGGGGGGACAGGGGGATCAAGAGACCCAGTACTTC. Amino acids: CASSQRGGGQGDQETQYF.

The genes are TRBV29-1 and TRBJ2-7, with 7 bases aligning to TRBD1. From germline, CDR1 is SQVTM and CDR2 ANQGSEA. The V and J ends lost 4 bases and 2 bases, in that order; junction bases with no gene match: 5. The CDR3 runs to 13 residues. This CDR3 is CSVAGTDTYEQYF. CDR3 DNA: TGCAGCGTTGCCGGGACAGATACCTACGAGCAGTACTTC.

V usage is TRBV5-1 and J usage is TRBJ2-7, with TRBD2 matching over 11 bases. V gave up 3 bases and J gave up 2 bases; unmatched junction bases: 4. CDR3 length: 15 residues. Germline loops: CDR1 SGHRS, CDR2 YFSETQ. The DNA for the CDR3 is TGCGCCAGCAGCTACGGGACTAGCGGAACCTACGAGCAGTACTTC. Protein sequence: CASSYGTSGTYEQYF.

This rearrangement joins TRBV5-1 to TRBJ2-3, with TRBD2 matching over 9 bases. V shed 4 bases, J shed 4 bases, and the junction held 16 bases outside the gene matches. This CDR3 is built from 18 residues. Germline V CDR1 and CDR2: SGHRS, YFSETQ. The CDR3 reads CASSPPSWAGGPSDTQYF. The CDR3 DNA is TGCGCCAGCAGCCCCCCTAGTTGGGCGGGGGGGCCGTCAGATACGCAGTATTTT.

The J gene is TRBJ2-1, the V gene TRBV19, with D possibly being TRBD2 (6 bases). The CDR3 runs 15 residues. V was pared by 6 bases and J by 2 bases, with 14 bases between. The germline gives CDR1 LNHDA, CDR2 SQIVND (reference sequence). The CDR3 loop reads CASSPGLMTYNEQFF. The CDR3 bases are TGTGCCAGTAGCCCGGGACTGATGACCTACAATGAGCAGTTCTTC.

CDR3 residues: CASSITAGNIQYF. CDR3 bases: TGTGCCAGCAGCATAACGGCGGGAAACATTCAGTACTTC. V and J are TRBV9 and TRBJ2-4; D may be TRBD2 (5 bases). CDR1 is SGDLS, CDR2 YYNGEE, per germline. The CDR3 runs 13 residues. V lost 4 bases and J 6 bases, leaving 11 bases between the germline ends.